This section outlines one T cell receptor (beta chain) sequence together with its context. Its specificity is unknown. V shed 0 bases and J shed 5 bases, with 11 bases lying between them. The CDR3 runs 15 residues. Germline V lookup: CDR1 SGHRS, CDR2 YFSETQ. The data derive from a study of T cell responses to AZD1222 COVID-19 vaccine. Broader study findings: Of the AZD1222 recipients, only 5 to 7 were seropositive at baseline. Elevations in Spike-specific TCR breadth and depth followed administration of two AZD1222 doses. Spike-wide vaccine-associated CD4 TCRs dominated at 160-218 and 743-854.

Assay used: immunoSEQ multiplex PCR; TCRdb lists only in-frame clones, some missing. This table holds around 150,000 clones, approximately 92% found once. The specimen comprised peripheral blood, sampled 28 days after the second AZD1222 dose. This receptor was taken from an adult who received the AZD1222 COVID-19 vaccine. V is TRBV5-1 and J is TRBJ1-4; D gene uncertain. The CDR3 DNA reads TGCGCCAGCAGCTTGGGACGACTCGGGAATGAAAAACTGTTTTTT. This encodes CASSLGRLGNEKLFF.